This T cell receptor (beta chain) is from a study of blood T cell repertoires in COVID-19. Germline V gene sequence: CDR1 LNHDA, CDR2 SQIVND (reference sequence). The CDR3 has 15 amino acids. The junction had 3 bases not matched to a gene; V was cut back by 2 bases and J by 1 base. Measured with immunoSEQ multiplex PCR; TCRdb has only the in-frame clones, and not every one. The data contain around 70,000 clones, 85% to 90% of them singletons. The chain recombines TRBV19 with TRBJ1-1, with 8 bases lining up with TRBD1. The sequenced sample was peripheral blood. This clonotype was sampled from a man aged 60 to 69 with acute or convalescent COVID-19. As DNA, the CDR3 is TGTGCCAGTAGTATAAGAGGACAGGGGAACACTGAAGCTTTCTTT. It codes for CASSIRGQGNTEAFF.